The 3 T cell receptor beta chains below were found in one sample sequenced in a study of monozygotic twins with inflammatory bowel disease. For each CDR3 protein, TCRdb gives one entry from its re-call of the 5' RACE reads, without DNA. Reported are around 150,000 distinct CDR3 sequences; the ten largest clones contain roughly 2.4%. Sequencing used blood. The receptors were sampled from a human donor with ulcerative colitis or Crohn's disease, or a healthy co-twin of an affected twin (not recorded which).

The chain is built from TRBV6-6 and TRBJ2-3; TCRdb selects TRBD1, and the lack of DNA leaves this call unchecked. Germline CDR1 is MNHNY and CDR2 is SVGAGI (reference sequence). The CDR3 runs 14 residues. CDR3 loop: CASKRQGRADTQYF.

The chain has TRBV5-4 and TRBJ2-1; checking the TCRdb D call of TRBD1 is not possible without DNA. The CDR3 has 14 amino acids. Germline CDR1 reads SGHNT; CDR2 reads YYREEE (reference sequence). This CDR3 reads CASSTPQSYNEQFF.

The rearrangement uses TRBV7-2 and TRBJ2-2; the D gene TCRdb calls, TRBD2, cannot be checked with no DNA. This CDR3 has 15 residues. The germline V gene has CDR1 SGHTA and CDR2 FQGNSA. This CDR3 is CASSQLGLAAGELFF.